The 9 T cell receptor beta chains presented below share a single source sample, sequenced in a study of blood T cell repertoires in COVID-19 (dated by TCRdb to the early 2020s). Libraries came from the immunoSEQ multiplex PCR assay. The table was pulled from immuneACCESS by TCRdb, which kept in-frame rearrangements only. Such tables lose some clones; where checked, under half of the loss comes from unresolved V genes, and the rest has no known cause. This sample has about 240,000 clones in its table, and around 85% of those were observed once. The ten biggest clones cover roughly 10% of the sample. Sequenced input: peripheral blood. The receptors shown here come from a woman at least 80 years old with acute or convalescent COVID-19.

V gene TRBV11-2 combines with J gene TRBJ1-1; 7 nucleotides match TRBD1. The junction had 13 bases not matched to a gene; V was cut back by 5 bases and J by 7 bases. The CDR3 is 15 amino acids. Germline CDR1 and CDR2: SGHAT and FQNNGV. The CDR3 region is CASSRDSGERHEAFF. The CDR3 DNA reads as TGTGCCAGCAGCCGGGACAGTGGGGAGCGGCATGAAGCTTTCTTT.

The chain couples TRBV12-3 or TRBV12-4 to TRBJ2-3; no clear D gene. The CDR3 has 13 residues. V was shortened by 6 bases and J by 8 bases, with 15 bases between the two germline ends. The CDR3 is CASSPDISGTQYF. In DNA form, the CDR3 reads TGTGCCAGCAGCCCCGACATTTCCGGTACGCAGTATTTT.

This clone showed up just a few times. This rearrangement joins TRBV9 to TRBJ2-7; possible D gene TRBD1, 5 bases. This CDR3 region has 15 residues. CDR1 is SGDLS, CDR2 YYNGEE, per germline. V lost 4 bases and J lost 0, with 14 bases in between. The CDR3 DNA sequence: TGTGCCAGCAGCCCTAAGGGGTGGCCCTCCTACGAGCAGTACTTC. This encodes CASSPKGWPSYEQYF.

CDR3: CASRGTRKNTEAFF. Written as DNA, the CDR3 is TGTGCCAGCAGGGGGACACGGAAGAACACTGAAGCTTTCTTT. The chain has TRBV2 and TRBJ1-1, with a weak D call TRBD1 (6 bases). In germline, CDR1 is SNHLY, CDR2 FYNNEI. V was pared by 6 bases and J by 1 base, with 12 bases between. The CDR3 length is 14 residues.

J is TRBJ1-2 and V is TRBV29-1; tentatively, D is TRBD1 (6 bases). Germline V lookup: CDR1 SQVTM, CDR2 ANQGSEA. V was trimmed by 4 bases and J by 8 bases, leaving 17 bases between them. The length of the CDR3 is 13 residues. The CDR3 DNA follows: TGCAGCGTTGGAGAACAGGATCAGGGGGGCTACACCTTC. Its translation is CSVGEQDQGGYTF.

Here the CDR3 reads CATKDRWDSPLHF. The CDR3 DNA is TGTGCCACCAAGGACAGGTGGGATTCACCCCTCCACTTT. The rearrangement links TRBV5-4 to TRBJ1-6; 7 bases line up with TRBD1. The CDR3 sequence is 13 residues long. V lost 9 bases to trimming and J lost 8 bases; unmatched junction nucleotides: 8. Germline values: CDR1 SGHNT, CDR2 YYREEE (reference sequence).

The chain has TRBV7-8 and TRBJ1-3; tentative D call: TRBD1 (6 bases). The CDR3 extends over 16 amino acids. The ends were cut back, 1 base at V and 4 bases at J, with 14 bases in the middle. Germline V CDR1 and CDR2: SGHVS, FQNEAQ. CDR3 nucleotides: TGTGCCAGCAGCTTAGTGCCAGGGGAGCAAGGAAACACCATATATTTT. Protein: CASSLVPGEQGNTIYF.

The chain uses TRBV28 and TRBJ1-4; a possible D gene is TRBD1 (5 bases). CDR3 length: 17 residues. Looked up from germline, CDR1 is MDHEN and CDR2 is SYDVKM. The V and J ends lost 2 bases and 4 bases respectively, with 17 bases between them. The chain's CDR3 is CASSLGRGGLFNEKLFF. DNA of the CDR3: TGTGCCAGCAGTTTAGGAAGGGGCGGCCTTTTTAATGAAAAACTGTTTTTT.

The chain couples TRBV4-2 to TRBJ1-3; 7 bases line up with TRBD1. Germline values: CDR1 LGHNA, CDR2 YNFKEQ. V shed 0 bases and J 0 bases; nucleotides not matched to a gene: 11. This CDR3 has 19 residues. Here the CDR3 DNA reads TGTGCCAGCAGCCAAGAGTCCGGGACAGCTTATAGCTCTGGAAACACCATATATTTT. Translated, it gives CASSQESGTAYSSGNTIYF.